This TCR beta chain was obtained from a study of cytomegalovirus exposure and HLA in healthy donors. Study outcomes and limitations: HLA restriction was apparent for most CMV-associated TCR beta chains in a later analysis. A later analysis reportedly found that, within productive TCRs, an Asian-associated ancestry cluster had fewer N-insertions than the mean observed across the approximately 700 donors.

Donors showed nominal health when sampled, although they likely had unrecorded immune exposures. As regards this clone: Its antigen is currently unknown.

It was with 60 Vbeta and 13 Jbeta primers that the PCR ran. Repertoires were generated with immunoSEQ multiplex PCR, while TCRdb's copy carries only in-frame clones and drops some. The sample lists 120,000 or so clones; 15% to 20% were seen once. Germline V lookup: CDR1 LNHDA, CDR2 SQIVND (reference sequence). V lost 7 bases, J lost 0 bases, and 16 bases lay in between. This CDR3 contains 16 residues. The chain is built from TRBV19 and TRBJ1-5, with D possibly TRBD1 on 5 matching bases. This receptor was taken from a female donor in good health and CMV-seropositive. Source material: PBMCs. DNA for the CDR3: TGTGCCAGTATCCCAAGGGGCATTCATAGCAATCAGCCCCAGCATTTT. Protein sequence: CASIPRGIHSNQPQHF. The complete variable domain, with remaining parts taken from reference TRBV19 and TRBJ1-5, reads DGGITQSPKYLFRKEGQNVTLSCEQNLNHDAMYWYRQDPGQGLRLIYYSQIVNDFQKGDIAEGYSVSREKKESFPLTVTSAQKNPTAFYLCASIPRGIHSNQPQHFGDGTRLSIL.